These 14 T cell receptor beta chains were all obtained from the same sample, sequenced in a study of cytomegalovirus exposure and HLA in healthy donors. The PCR ran on 60 Vbeta and 13 Jbeta primers. Clones were read by immunoSEQ multiplex PCR, and TCRdb kept only the in-frame ones, dropping some. The data contain 150,000 to 200,000 clones, around a tenth of them singletons. Material: PBMCs. All receptors derive from a woman aged 30 to 39 in good health and CMV-seropositive.

This chain links TRBV2 with TRBJ2-7; possible D gene TRBD2, 5 bases. Germline lookup yields CDR1 SNHLY and CDR2 FYNNEI. V was cut by 7 bases and J by 5 bases, with 12 bases left in between. There are 12 residues in the CDR3. CDR3 in amino acids: CASNPTRDEQYF. The CDR3 nucleotides are TGTGCCAGCAACCCGACGAGGGACGAGCAGTACTTC.

This clone has only a few counts. The chain has TRBV30 and TRBJ2-3; TRBD2 agrees at 13 bases. V trimming: 5 bases; J trimming: 7 bases; junction bases outside the gene matches: 3. The germline gives CDR1 GTSNPN, CDR2 SVGIG (reference sequence). The CDR3 sequence is 13 residues long. The CDR3 sequence: CAWSTSGRHTQYF. The CDR3 DNA follows: TGTGCCTGGTCGACTAGCGGGAGGCATACGCAGTATTTT.

The V gene is TRBV7-9, the J gene TRBJ2-2, with a weak D call TRBD2 (6 bases). The CDR3 covers 15 residues. Germline V gene sequence: CDR1 SEHNR, CDR2 FQNEAQ (reference sequence). Between the trimmed V and J ends, which lost 5 bases and 2 bases, there was a span of 12 bases. The CDR3 DNA follows: TGTGCCAGCAGCCCCCCGGGGACTAACACCGGGGAGCTGTTTTTT. Its protein is CASSPPGTNTGELFF.

This clone was picked up a small number of times. This chain connects TRBV9 to TRBJ1-4; a possible D gene is TRBD1 (5 bases). Trimming pared 0 bases from V and 4 bases from J, leaving 13 bases between. The CDR3 is 16 amino acids. Germline lookup yields CDR1 SGDLS and CDR2 YYNGEE. The CDR3 coding sequence is TGTGCCAGCAGCGTAGGATCGGGGGGGATTAATGAAAAACTGTTTTTT. Translated, it gives CASSVGSGGINEKLFF.

The V and J genes are TRBV6-5 and TRBJ1-2; D not certain. The CDR3 runs 13 residues. V was trimmed by 3 bases and J by 7 bases, leaving 12 bases between them. Germline CDR1 reads MNHEY; CDR2 reads SVGAGI. The CDR3 nucleotides are TGTGCCAGCAGTTATGAGAGTTACGGTGGCTACACCTTC. It specifies CASSYESYGGYTF.

This clone has more than one count but fewer than ten. This rearrangement joins TRBV7-2 to TRBJ2-7; 12 nucleotides line up with TRBD2. With 1 base clipped from V and 1 base from J, the junction kept 11 bases outside the gene matches. This CDR3 has 19 amino acids. Germline CDR1 reads SGHTA; CDR2 reads FQGNSA. The CDR3 sequence: CASSLEVLAGGRGSYEQYF. In DNA form, the CDR3 reads TGTGCCAGCAGCTTAGAGGTACTAGCGGGAGGTAGAGGGTCCTACGAGCAGTACTTC.

The V gene is TRBV5-1, the J gene TRBJ2-5; no clear D gene. The CDR3 contains 14 residues. Germline-derived CDR1 and CDR2 are SGHRS and YFSETQ. The V end lost 0 bases, the J end lost 3 bases, and 9 bases lay between the germline ends. CDR3 nucleotide sequence: TGCGCCAGCAGCTTGGGGGCGCTTAAAGAGACCCAGTACTTC. Translating it yields CASSLGALKETQYF.

Turning to this clone: The sample holds other DNA sequences that translate to the same CDR3. The chain links TRBV9 to TRBJ2-7; a weak D match, TRBD1 (6 bases). V dropped 3 bases and J dropped 0 bases, with 7 bases sitting between them. The germline CDR1 and CDR2 sequences are SGDLS and YYNGEE. The CDR3 length is 13 residues. CDR3: CASSADSSYEQYF. CDR3 DNA: TGTGCCAGCAGCGCGGACAGCTCCTACGAGCAGTACTTC.

This clone was seen once. The chain is built from TRBV2 and TRBJ2-5; 7 nucleotides agree with TRBD2. V lost 2 bases and J lost 4; bases outside the gene matches: 4. The CDR3 is 14 residues long. Germline V lookup: CDR1 SNHLY, CDR2 FYNNEI. The CDR3 DNA reads as TGTGCCAGCAGTGAATCGGTAGCGGGAGAGACCCAGTACTTC. It codes for CASSESVAGETQYF.

The V call is TRBV5-1, the J call TRBJ2-1; TRBD2 might be the D (6 bases). This CDR3 contains 13 residues. The V and J ends lost 0 bases and 10 bases respectively, with 11 bases between them. CDR1 and CDR2 from the germline V gene are SGHRS and YFSETQ. CDR3 loop: CASSLDRRAEQFF. In DNA, the CDR3 is TGCGCCAGCAGCTTGGACCGGAGGGCCGAGCAGTTCTTC.

This clone was counted between two and nine times. The chain employs TRBV4-1 and TRBJ2-7, with D tentatively TRBD2 (5 bases). CDR1 MGHRA and CDR2 YSYEKL come from the germline V gene. V was shortened by 0 bases and J by 7 bases, with 16 bases between the two germline ends. The CDR3 consists of 15 residues. The CDR3 region has the DNA TGCGCCAGCAGCCAAGATCGGGATTCCCAGCTGGAGCAGTACTTC. It translates to CASSQDRDSQLEQYF.

This clone was observed at least ten times. This chain links TRBV6-1 with TRBJ2-2; weak D call: TRBD2 (5 bases). The CDR3 loop spans 15 amino acids. Trimming left V 8 bases short and J 0 bases short, with 13 bases between. Per germline, CDR1 MNHNS and CDR2 SASEGT. DNA of the CDR3: TGTGCCAGCCTAAGAGGCGGGTCGAACACCGGGGAGCTGTTTTTT. Amino acid sequence: CASLRGGSNTGELFF.

The rearrangement links TRBV6-7 to TRBJ2-7; D gene ambiguous. TRBV6-7 is filed as an ORF, its function uncertain. V lost 6 bases and J lost 1, with 13 bases in between. This CDR3 contains 14 residues. The CDR3: CASRSQHHSYEQYF. The CDR3 DNA reads as TGTGCCAGCAGGTCTCAACACCATTCCTACGAGCAGTACTTC.

The chain recombines TRBV5-6 with TRBJ2-7; the D gene is possibly TRBD1 (6 bases). Trimming took 4 bases from V and 4 from J, leaving 12 bases between them. Germline V lookup: CDR1 SGHDT, CDR2 YYEEEE. The CDR3 spans 13 residues. The CDR3 bases are TGTGCCAGCAGCCTTGGGACAAGGTACGAGCAGTACTTC. It yields the protein CASSLGTRYEQYF.